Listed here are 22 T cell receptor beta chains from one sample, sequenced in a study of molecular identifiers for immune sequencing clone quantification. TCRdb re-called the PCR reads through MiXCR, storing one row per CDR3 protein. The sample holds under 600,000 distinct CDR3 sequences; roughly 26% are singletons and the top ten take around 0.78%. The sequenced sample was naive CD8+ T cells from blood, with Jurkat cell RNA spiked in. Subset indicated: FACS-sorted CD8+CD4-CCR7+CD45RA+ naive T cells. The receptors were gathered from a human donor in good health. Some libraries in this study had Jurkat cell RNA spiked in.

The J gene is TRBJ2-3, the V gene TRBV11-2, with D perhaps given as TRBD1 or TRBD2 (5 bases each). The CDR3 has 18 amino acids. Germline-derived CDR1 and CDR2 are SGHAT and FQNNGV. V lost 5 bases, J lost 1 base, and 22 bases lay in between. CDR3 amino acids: CASSRSFAWGKGTDTQYF. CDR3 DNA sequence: TGTGCCAGCAGCCGGAGTTTTGCTTGGGGGAAAGGCACAGATACGCAGTATTTT.

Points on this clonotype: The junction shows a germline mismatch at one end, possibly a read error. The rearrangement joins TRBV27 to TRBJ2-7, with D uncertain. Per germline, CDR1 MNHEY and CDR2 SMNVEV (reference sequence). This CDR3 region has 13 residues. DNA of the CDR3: TGTCCCAGCAGTCTACAACGCAACTACGAGCAGTACTTC. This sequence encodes CPSSLQRNYEQYF.

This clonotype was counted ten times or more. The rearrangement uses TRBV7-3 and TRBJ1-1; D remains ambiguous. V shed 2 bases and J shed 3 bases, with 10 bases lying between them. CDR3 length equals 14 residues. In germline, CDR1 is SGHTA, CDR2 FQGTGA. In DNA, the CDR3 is TGTGCCAGCAGCTTAGACTCTTCGGACACTGAAGCTTTCTTT. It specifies CASSLDSSDTEAFF.

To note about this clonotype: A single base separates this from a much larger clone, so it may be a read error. The CDR3 sequence is CASSAAGGLITDTQYF. The DNA for the CDR3 is TGTGCCAGCAGCGCGGCGGGAGGGTTGATCACAGATACGCAGTATTTT. V gene TRBV9 combines with J gene TRBJ2-3; 9 positions match TRBD2. The CDR3 consists of 16 residues. Unmatched junction bases numbered 7, after V lost 3 bases and J lost 2 bases. CDR1 and CDR2 (germline): SGDLS, YYNGEE. Full variable domain (missing parts from reference TRBV9 and TRBJ2-3): DSGVTQTPKHLITATGQRVTLRCSPRSGDLSVYWYQQSLDQGLQFLIQYYNGEERAKGNILERFSAQQFPDLHSELNLSSLELGDSALYFCASSAAGGLITDTQYFGPGTRLTVL.

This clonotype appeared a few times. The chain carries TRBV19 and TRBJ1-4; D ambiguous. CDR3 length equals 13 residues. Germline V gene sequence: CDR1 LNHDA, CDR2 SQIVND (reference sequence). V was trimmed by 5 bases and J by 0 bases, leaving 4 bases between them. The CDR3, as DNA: TGTGCCAGTAGTCTTACAACTAATGAAAAACTGTTTTTT. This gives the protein CASSLTTNEKLFF.

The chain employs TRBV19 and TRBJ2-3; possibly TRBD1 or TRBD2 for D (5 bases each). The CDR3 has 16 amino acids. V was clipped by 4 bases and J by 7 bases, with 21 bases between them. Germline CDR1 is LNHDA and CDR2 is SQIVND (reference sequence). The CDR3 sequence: CASSNFGTDVGYTQYF. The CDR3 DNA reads TGTGCCAGTAGTAACTTCGGGACGGACGTTGGTTATACGCAGTATTTT. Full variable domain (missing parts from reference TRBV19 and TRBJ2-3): DGGITQSPKYLFRKEGQNVTLSCEQNLNHDAMYWYRQDPGQGLRLIYYSQIVNDFQKGDIAEGYSVSREKKESFPLTVTSAQKNPTAFYLCASSNFGTDVGYTQYFGPGTRLTVL.

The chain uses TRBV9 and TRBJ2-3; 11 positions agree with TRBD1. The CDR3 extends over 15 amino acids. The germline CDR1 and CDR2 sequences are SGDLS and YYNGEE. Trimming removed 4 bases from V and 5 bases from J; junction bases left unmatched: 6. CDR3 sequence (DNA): TGTGCCAGCAGCCCGACGGACAGGGGGCTAGATACGCAGTATTTT. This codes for CASSPTDRGLDTQYF.

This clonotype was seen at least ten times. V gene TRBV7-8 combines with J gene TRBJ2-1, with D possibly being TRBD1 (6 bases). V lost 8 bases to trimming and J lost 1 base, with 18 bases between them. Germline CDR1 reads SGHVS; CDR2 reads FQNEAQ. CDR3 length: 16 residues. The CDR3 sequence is CASARYRELSYNEQFF. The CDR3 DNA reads TGTGCCAGCGCTAGGTACAGGGAGCTATCCTACAATGAGCAGTTCTTC.

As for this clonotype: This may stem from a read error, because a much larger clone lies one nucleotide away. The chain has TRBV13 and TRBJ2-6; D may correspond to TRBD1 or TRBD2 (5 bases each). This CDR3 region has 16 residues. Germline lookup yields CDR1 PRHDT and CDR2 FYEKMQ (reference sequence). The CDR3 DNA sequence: TGTGCCAGCAGCCCCCCCGGGGCCTCTGGGGCCAACGTCCCGACTTTC. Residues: CASSPPGASGANVPTF. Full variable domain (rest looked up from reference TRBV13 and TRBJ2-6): AAGVIQSPRHLIKEKRETATLKCYPIPRHDTVYWYQQGPGQDPQFLISFYEKMQSDKGSIPDRFSAQQFSDYHSELNMSSLELGDSALYFCASSPPGASGANVPTFGAGSRLTVL.

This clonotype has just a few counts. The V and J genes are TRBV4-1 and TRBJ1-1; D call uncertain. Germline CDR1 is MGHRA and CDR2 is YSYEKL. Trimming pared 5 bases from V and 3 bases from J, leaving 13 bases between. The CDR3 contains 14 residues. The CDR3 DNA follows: TGCGCCAGCAGCTCCGCCCCAGCGGACACTGAAGCTTTCTTT. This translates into CASSSAPADTEAFF.

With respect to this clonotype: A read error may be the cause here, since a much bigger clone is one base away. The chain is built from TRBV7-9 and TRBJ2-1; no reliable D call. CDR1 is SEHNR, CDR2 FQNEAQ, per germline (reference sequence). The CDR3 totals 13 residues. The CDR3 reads CASSLTYVVEQCF. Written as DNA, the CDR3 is TGTGCCAGCAGCTTAACTTACGTTGTTGAGCAGTGCTTC.

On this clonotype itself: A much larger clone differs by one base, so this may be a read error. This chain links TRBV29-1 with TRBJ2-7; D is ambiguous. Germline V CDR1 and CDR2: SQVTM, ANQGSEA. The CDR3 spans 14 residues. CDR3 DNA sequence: TGCAGCGCCGAAAATGTAGAAGACTCCTACGAGCCGTACTTC. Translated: CSAENVEDSYEPYF.

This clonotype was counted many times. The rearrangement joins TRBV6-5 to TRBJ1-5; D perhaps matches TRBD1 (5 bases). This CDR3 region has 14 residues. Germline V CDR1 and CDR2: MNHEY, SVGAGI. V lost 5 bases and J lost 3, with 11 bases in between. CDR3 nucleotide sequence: TGTGCCAGCAGTCCCTCCGGGACCAATCAGCCCCAGCATTTT. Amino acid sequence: CASSPSGTNQPQHF.

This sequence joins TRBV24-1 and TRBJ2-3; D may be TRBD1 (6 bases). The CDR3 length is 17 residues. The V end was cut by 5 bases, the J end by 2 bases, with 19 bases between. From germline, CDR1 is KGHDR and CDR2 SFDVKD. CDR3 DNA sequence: TGTGCCACCAGTGGGCTACAGGGTACCTCTTACACAGATACGCAGTATTTT. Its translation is CATSGLQGTSYTDTQYF.

The CDR3: CATRSEGYNEQFF. The CDR3 region has the DNA TGTGCCACCAGATCCGAGGGCTACAATGAGCAGTTCTTC. This chain connects TRBV24-1 to TRBJ2-1; D may be TRBD2 (5 bases). V was cut by 7 bases and J by 3 bases, with 9 bases left in between. The CDR3 is made up of 13 amino acids. Germline V gives CDR1 KGHDR, CDR2 SFDVKD.

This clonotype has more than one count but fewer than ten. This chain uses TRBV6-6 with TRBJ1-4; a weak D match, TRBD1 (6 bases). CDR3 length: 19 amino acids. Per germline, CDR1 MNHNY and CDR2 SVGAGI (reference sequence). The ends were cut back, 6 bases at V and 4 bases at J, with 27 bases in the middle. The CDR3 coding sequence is TGTGCCAGCAGCCCCCCAGGGGACTTAACGGCTTTTATTAATGAAAAACTGTTTTTT. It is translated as CASSPPGDLTAFINEKLFF.

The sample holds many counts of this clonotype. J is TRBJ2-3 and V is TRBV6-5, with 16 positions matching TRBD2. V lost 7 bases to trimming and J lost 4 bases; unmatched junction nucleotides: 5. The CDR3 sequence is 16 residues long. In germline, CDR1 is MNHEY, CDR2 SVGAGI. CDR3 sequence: CASTGTSGRAPDTQYF. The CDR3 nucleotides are TGTGCCAGCACCGGGACTAGCGGGAGGGCCCCAGATACGCAGTATTTT.

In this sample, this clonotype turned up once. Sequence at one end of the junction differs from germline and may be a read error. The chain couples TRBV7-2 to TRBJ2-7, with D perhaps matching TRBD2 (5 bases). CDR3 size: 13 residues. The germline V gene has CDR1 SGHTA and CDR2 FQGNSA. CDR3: CARRSGAGLEQCF. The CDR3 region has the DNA TGTGCCCGCCGCTCCGGCGCGGGTCTGGAGCAGTGCTTC.

For the CDR3, the DNA is TGTGCCAGCAGCTCAGGAGGGGGCTCCGGAAACACCATATATTTT. This codes for CASSSGGGSGNTIYF. The V call is TRBV7-8, the J call TRBJ1-3; TRBD1 matches at 7 bases. Germline lookup yields CDR1 SGHVS and CDR2 FQNEAQ. The V gene end was trimmed by 4 bases and the J gene end by 4 bases; junction bases not matched to a gene: 7. This CDR3 spans 15 amino acids.

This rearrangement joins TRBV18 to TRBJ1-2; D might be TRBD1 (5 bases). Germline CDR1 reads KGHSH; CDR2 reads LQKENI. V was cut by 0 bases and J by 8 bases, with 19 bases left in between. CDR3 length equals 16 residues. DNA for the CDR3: TGTGCCAGCTCACCACCTTTCCTGGACAAGCCCAGCGGCTACACCTTC. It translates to CASSPPFLDKPSGYTF. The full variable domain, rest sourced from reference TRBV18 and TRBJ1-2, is NAGVMQNPRHLVRRRGQEARLRCSPMKGHSHVYWYRQLPEEGLKFMVYLQKENIIDESGMPKERFSAEFPKEGPSILRIQQVVRGDSAAYFCASSPPFLDKPSGYTFGSGTRLTVV.

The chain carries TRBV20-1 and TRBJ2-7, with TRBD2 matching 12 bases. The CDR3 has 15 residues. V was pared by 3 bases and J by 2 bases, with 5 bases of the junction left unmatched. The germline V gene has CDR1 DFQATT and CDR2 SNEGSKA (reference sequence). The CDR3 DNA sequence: TGCAGTGCTAGCAACCTAGCGGGGGGGACCTACGAGCAGTACTTC. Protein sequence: CSASNLAGGTYEQYF.

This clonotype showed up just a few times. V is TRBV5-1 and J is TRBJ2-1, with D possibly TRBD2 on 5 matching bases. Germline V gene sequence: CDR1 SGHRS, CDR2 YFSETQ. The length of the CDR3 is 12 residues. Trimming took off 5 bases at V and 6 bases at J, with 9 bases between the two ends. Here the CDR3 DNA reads TGCGCCAGCAGGTACCGGGGCAATGAGCAGTTCTTC. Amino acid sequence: CASRYRGNEQFF. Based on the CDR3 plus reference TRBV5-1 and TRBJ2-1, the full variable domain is KAGVTQTPRYLIKTRGQQVTLSCSPISGHRSVSWYQQTPGQGLQFLFEYFSETQRNKGNFPGRFSGRQFSNSRSEMNVSTLELGDSALYLCASRYRGNEQFFGPGTRLTVL.